A single sample is the source of the 27 T cell receptor beta chains below, sequenced in a study of CD8 T cells in ankylosing spondylitis (dated by TCRdb to 2015 to 2018). The method behind the library was 5' RACE. The instrument was an Illumina HiSeq 2500. TCRdb trimmed public reads at Q25 via fastp, called clones via MiXCR and kept in-frame beta chains. Here each entry gathers all rows of one CDR3 protein and keeps the most common genes and DNA. This sample gives 100,000 to 150,000 distinct CDR3 sequences in total; approximately 10% of them show up just once. Approximately 3.3% of the sample is in the top ten clones. Sequences were obtained from blood, either unsorted or a sorted T cell fraction (not recorded which). The receptors derive from a male donor with ankylosing spondylitis or in good health (not recorded which).

Many counts were recorded for this clonotype. The chain recombines TRBV7-3 with TRBJ2-1; 11 bases fit TRBD2. Germline values: CDR1 SGHTA, CDR2 FQGTGA. The V and J ends lost 3 bases and 6 bases, in that order; junction bases with no gene match: 1. The CDR3 totals 14 residues. Written as DNA, the CDR3 is TGTGCCAGCAGCTTTACTAGCGGGAGCAATGAGCAGTTCTTC. This sequence encodes CASSFTSGSNEQFF.

This clonotype was recorded many times. The chain employs TRBV6-2 or TRBV6-3 and TRBJ1-2, with 7 bases that match TRBD1. J was trimmed by 4 bases and V by 7 bases; bases with no gene match: 6. The CDR3 contains 13 residues. CDR1 MNHEY and CDR2 SVGEGT come from the germline V gene. The CDR3 is CASNPQGVYGYTF. CDR3 bases: TGTGCCAGCAACCCCCAGGGGGTCTATGGCTACACCTTC.

This clonotype was recorded at least ten times. V usage is TRBV7-2 and J usage is TRBJ2-3; D is ambiguous. The CDR3 loop spans 12 amino acids. V was clipped by 7 bases and J by 5 bases, with 10 bases between them. Germline-derived CDR1 and CDR2 are SGHTA and FQGNSA. This CDR3 is CASTHRRDTQYF. CDR3 coding DNA: TGTGCCAGCACCCATAGGCGAGATACGCAGTATTTT. Together with reference TRBV7-2 and TRBJ2-3, the CDR3 gives the full variable domain: GAGVSQSPSNKVTEKGKDVELRCDPISGHTALYWYRQSLGQGLEFLIYFQGNSAPDKSGLPSDRFSAERTGGSVSTLTIQRTQQEDSAVYLCASTHRRDTQYFGPGTRLTVL.

The chain uses TRBV2 and TRBJ2-7; 8 positions match TRBD1. This CDR3 has 16 amino acids. Germline CDR1 reads SNHLY; CDR2 reads FYNNEI. Trimming removed 5 bases from V and 5 bases from J; junction bases left unmatched: 14. The DNA for the CDR3 is TGTGCCAGCAGTTGGAGAATCGGGGCAGGGGGCCACGAGCAGTACTTC. Its translation: CASSWRIGAGGHEQYF.

This clonotype was seen many times. V gene TRBV5-1 combines with J gene TRBJ2-7; no firm D call. Germline CDR1 and CDR2: SGHRS and YFSETQ. V lost 5 bases and J lost 1, with 10 bases in between. There are 13 residues in the CDR3. CDR3 loop: CASRSDGSYEQYF. CDR3 DNA: TGCGCCAGCAGATCAGACGGATCCTACGAGCAGTACTTC. Using reference TRBV5-1 and TRBJ2-7 for the parts outside the CDR3, the full variable domain is KAGVTQTPRYLIKTRGQQVTLSCSPISGHRSVSWYQQTPGQGLQFLFEYFSETQRNKGNFPGRFSGRQFSNSRSEMNVSTLELGDSALYLCASRSDGSYEQYFGPGTRLTVT.

Concerning this clonotype itself: A single base separates this from a much larger clone, so it may be a read error. Given the absence of the conserved phenylalanine or tryptophan at the CDR3 end, a read error is likely. The chain has TRBV18 and TRBJ1-4, with unresolved D. Germline CDR1 is KGHSH and CDR2 is LQKENI. The V gene lost 4 bases and the J gene lost 8 bases, with 17 bases spanning the gap. CDR3 size: 15 residues. CDR3 loop: CASSLSAGAEEKLFL. CDR3 DNA: TGTGCCAGCTCACTGTCGGCCGGAGCGGAGGAAAAACTGTTTTTA.

This clonotype has a count of ten or more. This chain links TRBV3-1 with TRBJ1-5; D ambiguous. The CDR3 has 16 residues. Deletions cut 0 bases from V and 7 bases from J, with 16 bases between. Per germline, CDR1 LGHDT and CDR2 YNNKEL (reference sequence). The CDR3 spells CASSQDGLAGGQPQHF. DNA of the CDR3: TGTGCCAGCAGCCAAGATGGACTCGCAGGCGGCCAGCCCCAGCATTTT.

The sample holds many counts of this clonotype. The chain is built from TRBV4-3 and TRBJ2-3, with D possibly being TRBD1 or TRBD2 (5 bases each). The V gene lost 1 base and the J gene lost 2 bases, with 10 bases spanning the gap. CDR1 LGHNA and CDR2 YSLEER come from the germline V gene. CDR3 length equals 15 residues. In nucleotides, the CDR3 is TGCGCCAGCAGCCAAGGCCGGGACGACACAGATACGCAGTATTTT. Its translation is CASSQGRDDTDTQYF.

This clonotype was seen repeatedly, ten times or more. The chain uses TRBV7-9 and TRBJ2-7; 10 positions agree with TRBD1. From germline, CDR1 is SEHNR and CDR2 FQNEAQ (reference sequence). The CDR3 has 14 residues. Trimming at V came to 5 bases and at J to 6 bases, leaving 7 bases not matched to a gene. The CDR3: CASSHRDRGSEQYF. CDR3 in DNA: TGTGCCAGCAGCCACCGGGACAGGGGCTCCGAGCAGTACTTC.

In its sample, this clonotype was seen many times. This chain links TRBV12-3 or TRBV12-4 with TRBJ1-3; no firm D call. V lost 7 bases and J 14 bases, leaving 21 bases between the germline ends. The CDR3 loop spans 13 amino acids. The CDR3 sequence: CASTRRPGLEVYF. The CDR3 DNA reads as TGTGCCAGCACGAGGAGGCCCGGGCTTGAGGTATATTTT.

This clonotype has at least ten counts. V is TRBV7-2 and J is TRBJ2-5; the D is unclear. This CDR3 has 13 residues. V lost 3 bases to trimming and J lost 3 bases, with 8 bases between them. The germline CDR1 and CDR2 sequences are SGHTA and FQGNSA. CDR3: CASSLTAEETQYF. The CDR3 DNA follows: TGTGCCAGCAGCTTGACTGCAGAAGAGACCCAGTACTTC.

The chain has TRBV24-1 and TRBJ2-7, with D tentatively TRBD1 (5 bases). CDR1 is KGHDR, CDR2 SFDVKD, per germline. This CDR3 is 14 amino acids long. The ends were cut back, 3 bases at V and 1 base at J, with 9 bases in the middle. The CDR3 coding sequence is TGTGCCACCAGTGATCCTCGACAGTCCTACGAGCAGTACTTC. Protein: CATSDPRQSYEQYF.

This clonotype was seen repeatedly, ten times or more. The chain recombines TRBV12-3 or TRBV12-4 with TRBJ2-5; TRBD2 might be the D (6 bases). Trimming pared 5 bases from V and 5 bases from J, leaving 6 bases between. The CDR3 loop spans 11 amino acids. CDR3 DNA sequence: TGTGCCAGCAGTCGGGGGGAGACCCAGTACTTC. The encoded protein is CASSRGETQYF.

At least ten counts were recorded for this clonotype. V is TRBV24-1 and J is TRBJ2-4, with 7 bases aligning to TRBD1. Looked up from germline, CDR1 is KGHDR and CDR2 is SFDVKD. Trimming removed 2 bases from V and 0 bases from J; junction bases left unmatched: 9. The CDR3 covers 18 residues. DNA for the CDR3: TGTGCCACCAGTGATTCAAGAGGACAGGCAATAGCCAAAAACATTCAGTACTTC. Protein product: CATSDSRGQAIAKNIQYF.

This clonotype was observed many times. V is TRBV5-1 and J is TRBJ2-5; D is unresolved. This CDR3 spans 14 amino acids. V was pared by 0 bases and J by 2 bases, with 8 bases between. CDR1 and CDR2 from the germline V gene are SGHRS and YFSETQ. DNA for the CDR3: TGCGCCAGCAGCTTGGGGCCTGGACAAGAGACCCAGTACTTC. This sequence encodes CASSLGPGQETQYF.

A remark on this clonotype: The junction differs from germline at one of its ends, possibly a read error. V and J are TRBV5-1 and TRBJ2-6; TRBD1 might be the D (6 bases). Germline V gene sequence: CDR1 SGHRS, CDR2 YFSETQ. This CDR3 has 15 residues. The CDR3 DNA is TGCGCCAGCAGCTTGGAGGGGGTTGGGGCCAACGGCCTGACTTTC. Its protein is CASSLEGVGANGLTF. The full variable domain, in which reference TRBV5-1 and TRBJ2-6 provide the parts outside the CDR3, is KAGVTQTPRYLIKTRGQQVTLSCSPISGHRSVSWYQQTPGQGLQFLFEYFSETQRNKGNFPGRFSGRQFSNSRSEMNVSTLELGDSALYLCASSLEGVGANGLTFGAGSRLTVL.

This clonotype was picked up many times. The chain joins TRBV29-1 to TRBJ2-7; either TRBD1 or TRBD2 may fit D (6 bases each). Germline CDR1 is SQVTM and CDR2 is ANQGSEA. CDR3 size: 13 residues. V was trimmed by 3 bases and J by 6 bases, leaving 15 bases between them. In nucleotides, the CDR3 is TGCAGCGTTGACGGCGGCAGGGGAGGCGAGCAGTACTTC. This encodes CSVDGGRGGEQYF.

This clonotype was picked up a small number of times. The V and J genes are TRBV12-3 or TRBV12-4 and TRBJ2-2; no definite D call. Trimming pared 6 bases from V and 2 bases from J, leaving 13 bases between. This CDR3 has 15 residues. CDR3 sequence (DNA): TGTGCCAGCAGAAAAACCAAATCCAACACCGGGGAGCTGTTTTTT. Encoded protein: CASRKTKSNTGELFF.

This clonotype came up many times. In DNA, the CDR3 is TGTGCCAGCAGTTTATCCCAGGGACCTATTAGCGCAGAGCAGTTCTTC. It is translated as CASSLSQGPISAEQFF. The V gene is TRBV27, the J gene TRBJ2-1, with D perhaps TRBD1 or TRBD2 (5 bases each). CDR1 and CDR2 from the germline V gene are MNHEY and SMNVEV (reference sequence). Trimming took off 0 bases at V and 10 bases at J, with 19 bases between the two ends. The CDR3 contains 16 residues.

This clonotype was found a few times. This chain links TRBV5-5 with TRBJ2-1; 8 positions agree with TRBD2. Germline V gene sequence: CDR1 SGHKS, CDR2 YYEKEE (reference sequence). V gave up 0 bases and J gave up 14 bases; unmatched junction bases: 7. CDR3 size: 13 residues. The CDR3 DNA follows: TGTGCCAGCAGCTTGGGGGTTAGCGGGGAGGAGTTCTTC. Protein product: CASSLGVSGEEFF.

This clonotype appeared many times. CDR3 loop: CSAREAEGRVSEQYF. In DNA form, the CDR3 reads TGCAGTGCTAGAGAGGCGGAGGGCCGAGTCTCCGAGCAGTACTTC. The chain combines TRBV20-1 with TRBJ2-7; weak D call: TRBD2 (6 bases). Looked up from germline, CDR1 is DFQATT and CDR2 is SNEGSKA (reference sequence). The CDR3 runs to 15 residues. V was trimmed by 0 bases and J by 6 bases, leaving 18 bases between them.

This clonotype was seen at least ten times. J is TRBJ2-1 and V is TRBV29-1; 8 positions match TRBD2. Trimming removed 4 bases from V and 4 bases from J; junction bases left unmatched: 6. CDR1 is SQVTM and CDR2 is ANQGSEA in the germline V gene. This CDR3 contains 14 residues. The CDR3 nucleotides are TGCAGCGTTGGTAAGCGGGGGAGATACAATGAGCAGTTCTTC. Amino acid sequence: CSVGKRGRYNEQFF.

The chain is built from TRBV5-6 and TRBJ2-2; D gene uncertain. Germline lookup yields CDR1 SGHDT and CDR2 YYEEEE. V gave up 1 base and J gave up 5 bases, with 6 bases separating them. The CDR3 totals 13 residues. The CDR3 nucleotides read TGTGCCAGCAGCTTGTCGCCTACCGGGGAGCTGTTTTTT. It translates to CASSLSPTGELFF. The variable domain in full, completed from reference TRBV5-6 and TRBJ2-2, reads DAGVTQSPTHLIKTRGQQVTLRCSPKSGHDTVSWYQQALGQGPQFIFQYYEEEERQRGNFPDRFSGHQFPNYSSELNVNALLLGDSALYLCASSLSPTGELFFGEGSRLTVL.

This rearrangement joins TRBV18 to TRBJ1-4; 7 bases match TRBD1. J was trimmed by 6 bases and V by 0 bases; bases with no gene match: 4. The CDR3 loop spans 15 amino acids. Germline CDR1 KGHSH, CDR2 LQKENI. DNA for the CDR3: TGTGCCAGCTCACCACCGACCAGGGGGTATGAAAAACTGTTTTTT. Its translation is CASSPPTRGYEKLFF.

In the case of this clonotype: A much larger clone differs by one base, so this may be a read error. V gene TRBV4-2 combines with J gene TRBJ2-7; the D gene is possibly TRBD2 (5 bases). Germline CDR1 is LGHNA and CDR2 is YNFKEQ. The CDR3 has 14 residues. Trimming pared 3 bases from V and 4 bases from J, leaving 13 bases between. Here the CDR3 DNA reads TGTGCCAGCAGCCATAGGACTCCTCGTTACGAGCAGTACTTC. This encodes CASSHRTPRYEQYF.

In its sample, this clonotype was seen many times. The chain uses TRBV7-9 and TRBJ2-7; possible D gene TRBD2, 6 bases. The CDR3 is made up of 14 amino acids. Germline values: CDR1 SEHNR, CDR2 FQNEAQ (reference sequence). The V gene lost 1 base and the J gene lost 3 bases, with 10 bases spanning the gap. CDR3: CASSLDPTSYEQYF. In DNA form, the CDR3 reads TGTGCCAGCAGCTTAGACCCGACTAGCTACGAGCAGTACTTC.

The CDR3 DNA reads TGTGCAAGTCGCTTAGTTCGTGCGCGTGGGACAGTAACCTACGAGCAGTACTTC. Its translation: CASRLVRARGTVTYEQYF. The chain recombines TRBV12-2 with TRBJ2-7; the table calls TRBD1, which could not be checked here. TRBV12-2 is a pseudogene locus. The CDR3 extends over 18 amino acids.